The subject of this entry is one T cell receptor (beta chain). These data are taken from a study of T cell responses to AZD1222 COVID-19 vaccine. The protocol was immunoSEQ multiplex PCR, while the TCRdb copy is restricted to in-frame clones and leaves out a portion. The sample records around 130,000 clones, roughly 92% being singletons. Pooled samples include second doses given at about 4 or 12 weeks. The sample was peripheral blood, taken 28 days after the second AZD1222 dose. The sequence came from an adult who received the AZD1222 COVID-19 vaccine.

This CDR3 is CASSLGTGDTGELFF. As DNA, the CDR3 is TGTGCCAGCAGCTTAGGTACAGGAGACACCGGGGAGCTGTTTTTT. The chain carries TRBV7-9 and TRBJ2-2; D is possibly TRBD1 (5 bases). Deletions cut 1 base from V and 3 bases from J, with 9 bases between. CDR3 length: 15 residues. Germline V gene lookup returns CDR1 SEHNR and CDR2 FQNEAQ (reference sequence).